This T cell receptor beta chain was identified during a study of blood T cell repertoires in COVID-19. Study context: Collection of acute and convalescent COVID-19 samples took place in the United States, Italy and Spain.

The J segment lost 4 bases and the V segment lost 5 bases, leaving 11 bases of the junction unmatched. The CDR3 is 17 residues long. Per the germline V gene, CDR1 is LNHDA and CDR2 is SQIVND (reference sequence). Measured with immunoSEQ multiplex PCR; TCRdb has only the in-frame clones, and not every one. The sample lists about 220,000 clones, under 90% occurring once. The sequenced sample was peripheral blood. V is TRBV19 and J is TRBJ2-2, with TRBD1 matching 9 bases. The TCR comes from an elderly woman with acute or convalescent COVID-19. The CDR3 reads CASSYLPGTGITGELFF. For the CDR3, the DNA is TGTGCCAGTAGTTACCTACCCGGGACAGGGATCACCGGGGAGCTGTTTTTT.